The next 25 T cell receptor beta chains were all read from a single sample in a study of blood T cell repertoires in COVID-19. Libraries were prepared by immunoSEQ multiplex PCR; TCRdb keeps only in-frame clonotypes and omits some of them. The data contain under 100,000 clones, almost 95% of them singletons. What was sequenced was peripheral blood. The receptors come from a woman in her fifties or sixties with active COVID-19.

The chain couples TRBV24-1 to TRBJ1-3; maybe TRBD1 (5 bases). This CDR3 is built from 17 residues. Germline lookup yields CDR1 KGHDR and CDR2 SFDVKD. The V end lost 8 bases, the J end lost 3 bases, and 22 bases lay between the germline ends. CDR3 DNA: TGTGCCACCACCCCAGGATCTCAGGGTCCGAGTGGAAACACCATATATTTT. Its protein is CATTPGSQGPSGNTIYF.

The rearrangement uses TRBV28 and TRBJ2-7, with TRBD1 matching 12 bases. This CDR3 has 14 residues. With 6 bases clipped from V and 4 bases from J, the junction kept 4 bases outside the gene matches. CDR1 MDHEN and CDR2 SYDVKM come from the germline V gene. DNA of the CDR3: TGTGCCAGCAGGGGGGGACAGGGGGCTTACGAGCAGTACTTC. Amino acid sequence: CASRGGQGAYEQYF.

V usage is TRBV4-1 and J usage is TRBJ2-7; TRBD2 might be the D (6 bases). The CDR3 contains 16 residues. The germline CDR1 and CDR2 sequences are MGHRA and YSYEKL. V was pared by 0 bases and J by 4 bases, with 16 bases between. The CDR3 DNA reads TGCGCCAGCAGCCAAGACGGGGGTATCCCCCCTTACGAGCAGTACTTC. The encoded protein is CASSQDGGIPPYEQYF.

The rearrangement links TRBV5-5 to TRBJ2-7; TRBD2 agrees at 7 bases. Germline lookup yields CDR1 SGHKS and CDR2 YYEKEE (reference sequence). With 7 bases clipped from V and 5 bases from J, the junction kept 15 bases outside the gene matches. This CDR3 region has 15 residues. CDR3 loop: CASHSLRGEGHEQYF. The DNA for the CDR3 is TGTGCCAGCCACAGCTTGCGAGGGGAGGGACACGAGCAGTACTTC.

The chain employs TRBV10-2 and TRBJ2-6; 8 nucleotides agree with TRBD1. V shed 8 bases and J 1 base; nucleotides not matched to a gene: 4. Germline loops: CDR1 WSHSY, CDR2 SAAADI. CDR3 length: 15 amino acids. The CDR3 DNA follows: TGCGCCAGCCGGGACAGGTCTTCTGGGGCCAACGTCCTGACTTTC. Protein product: CASRDRSSGANVLTF.

The chain has TRBV9 and TRBJ2-2; D might be TRBD1 (5 bases). V was trimmed by 6 bases and J by 4 bases, leaving 7 bases between them. The CDR3 is 12 residues long. Germline V gene data show CDR1 as SGDLS and CDR2 as YYNGEE. CDR3 in DNA: TGTGCCAGCACAGGGTTCACCGGGGAGCTGTTTTTT. Encoded protein: CASTGFTGELFF.

The chain is built from TRBV12-3 or TRBV12-4 and TRBJ1-1; D is undetermined. Trimming cost V 6 bases and J 0 bases, with 5 bases left between them. This CDR3 region has 12 residues. CDR3 in amino acids: CASRSVNTEAFF. DNA of the CDR3: TGTGCCAGCAGGTCAGTGAACACTGAAGCTTTCTTT.

This clone was picked up one time. The genes are TRBV5-1 and TRBJ2-5; 7 bases are a match to TRBD1. CDR1 is SGHRS, CDR2 YFSETQ, per germline. The J segment lost 2 bases and the V segment lost 4 bases, leaving 8 bases of the junction unmatched. There are 15 residues in the CDR3. In DNA, the CDR3 is TGCGCCAGCAGCGCACAACCGGGACAGCAAGAGACCCAGTACTTC. This codes for CASSAQPGQQETQYF.

This clone was observed a single time. The chain uses TRBV5-4 and TRBJ2-7; TRBD2 agrees at 9 bases. The CDR3 is 14 amino acids. V lost 4 bases, J lost 9 bases, and 11 bases stayed unmatched. CDR1 and CDR2 from the germline V gene are SGHNT and YYREEE (reference sequence). CDR3 residues: CASSLGLAGSGQYF. CDR3 bases: TGTGCCAGCAGCCTCGGGCTAGCGGGGAGCGGGCAGTACTTC.

V and J are TRBV10-2 and TRBJ2-3; 8 bases map to TRBD2. V lost 6 bases, J lost 3 bases, and 8 bases stayed unmatched. The CDR3 spans 15 residues. Germline V gene data show CDR1 as WSHSY and CDR2 as SAAADI. The CDR3, as DNA: TGCGCCAGCAGCAATCGGGAGGGCCCGACAGATACGCAGTATTTT. Translating gives CASSNREGPTDTQYF.

V and J are TRBV6-5 and TRBJ2-7, with 9 bases lining up with TRBD1. Germline V gene lookup returns CDR1 MNHEY and CDR2 SVGAGI. The J segment lost 0 bases and the V segment lost 0 bases, leaving 3 bases of the junction unmatched. The CDR3 extends over 16 amino acids. This CDR3 is CASSYSGTGSSYEQYF. CDR3 coding DNA: TGTGCCAGCAGTTACTCGGGGACAGGGAGCTCCTACGAGCAGTACTTC.

This clone was counted a few times. The chain links TRBV3-1 (or the pseudogene TRBV3-2) to TRBJ1-2; D not certain. The CDR3 contains 13 residues. Germline V gene data show CDR1 as LGHDT and CDR2 as YNNKEL (reference sequence). With 4 bases removed from V and 0 bases from J, the gap between germline ends came to 6 bases. The CDR3 is CASSPAPNYGYTF. CDR3 DNA sequence: TGTGCCAGCAGCCCAGCGCCTAACTATGGCTACACCTTC.

This clone was picked up a small number of times. V is TRBV2 and J is TRBJ1-5; 7 bases align to TRBD1. V dropped 6 bases and J dropped 1; count of bases not matched to a gene: 6. CDR3 length equals 15 residues. Germline V gene lookup returns CDR1 SNHLY and CDR2 FYNNEI. The CDR3 nucleotides read TGTGCCAGCAGCCTGACAGGGCTCAGCAATCAGCCCCAGCATTTT. As protein: CASSLTGLSNQPQHF.

V usage is TRBV6-4 and J usage is TRBJ2-1; D remains ambiguous. With 5 bases removed from V and 6 bases from J, the gap between germline ends came to 11 bases. CDR3 length: 13 amino acids. In germline, CDR1 is MRHNA, CDR2 SNTAGT. Here the CDR3 reads CASSHYTFNEQFF. The CDR3 DNA is TGTGCCAGCAGTCACTATACTTTCAATGAGCAGTTCTTC.

V and J are TRBV10-2 and TRBJ2-7; possibly TRBD2 for D (5 bases). The CDR3 consists of 15 residues. CDR1 and CDR2 (germline): WSHSY, SAAADI. V lost 4 bases to trimming and J lost 2 bases, with 15 bases between them. The CDR3 here is CASSGLKRKPYEQYF. As DNA, the CDR3 is TGCGCCAGCAGTGGACTGAAGCGGAAGCCCTACGAGCAGTACTTC.

The chain recombines TRBV18 with TRBJ2-7; TRBD2 agrees at 9 bases. The CDR3 totals 14 residues. CDR1 KGHSH and CDR2 LQKENI come from the germline V gene. V was clipped by 3 bases and J by 7 bases; unmatched bases: 7. The CDR3 region is CASSPPAGLAEQYF. The CDR3 nucleotides read TGTGCCAGCTCACCGCCAGCTGGACTAGCGGAGCAGTACTTC. Full variable domain (remainder filled in from reference TRBV18 and TRBJ2-7): NAGVMQNPRHLVRRRGQEARLRCSPMKGHSHVYWYRQLPEEGLKFMVYLQKENIIDESGMPKERFSAEFPKEGPSILRIQQVVRGDSAAYFCASSPPAGLAEQYFGPGTRLTVT.

The chain uses TRBV27 and TRBJ2-7; 10 bases are a match to TRBD2. CDR1 MNHEY and CDR2 SMNVEV come from the germline V gene (reference sequence). Trimming cost V 6 bases and J 4 bases; bases outside gene matches: 18. The CDR3 loop spans 18 amino acids. CDR3 nucleotides: TGTGCCAGCAGACCGCTGGATCCTGATCTAGCGGGAGTTTACGAGCAGTACTTC. It yields the protein CASRPLDPDLAGVYEQYF.

This rearrangement joins TRBV27 to TRBJ1-5; TRBD1 might be the D (5 bases). This CDR3 comprises 14 residues. V was cut by 8 bases and J by 0 bases, with 11 bases left in between. Germline CDR1 reads MNHEY; CDR2 reads SMNVEV (reference sequence). CDR3: CASSPGDSNQPQHF. As DNA, the CDR3 is TGTGCCAGCTCTCCGGGGGATAGCAATCAGCCCCAGCATTTT.

The chain has TRBV27 and TRBJ1-1; tentatively, D is TRBD1 (6 bases). The CDR3 sequence is 14 residues long. The germline V gene encodes CDR1 MNHEY and CDR2 SMNVEV (reference sequence). Trimming left V 10 bases short and J 0 bases short, with 15 bases between. The CDR3 spells CAIKPTGLNTEAFF. The CDR3, as DNA: TGTGCCATCAAACCGACAGGCTTGAACACTGAAGCTTTCTTT.

The chain is built from TRBV12-3 or TRBV12-4 and TRBJ2-5; 8 nucleotides align to TRBD1. This CDR3 has 13 amino acids. V lost 7 bases and J lost 4; bases outside the gene matches: 5. CDR3 coding DNA: TGTGCCAGCACCCTCGACAGGGGAGAGACCCAGTACTTC. It is translated as CASTLDRGETQYF.

The chain uses TRBV7-9 and TRBJ2-5; 12 bases align to TRBD2. In germline, CDR1 is SEHNR, CDR2 FQNEAQ (reference sequence). The ends lost 5 bases at V and 5 bases at J; junction bases unmatched: 12. The CDR3 length is 17 residues. For the CDR3, the DNA is TGTGCCAGCAGCCCCCGACTAGCGGGGGACCAATATGAGACCCAGTACTTC. Its translation is CASSPRLAGDQYETQYF.

The CDR3 DNA sequence: TGTGCCAGTTCACCCGGGGAATGGAACACTGAAGCTTTCTTT. It yields the protein CASSPGEWNTEAFF. V gene TRBV11-2 combines with J gene TRBJ1-1, with D unresolved. The CDR3 loop spans 14 amino acids. Germline loops: CDR1 SGHAT, CDR2 FQNNGV. The V gene lost 9 bases and the J gene lost 1 base, with 15 bases spanning the gap. The full variable domain, with the rest looked up from reference TRBV11-2 and TRBJ1-1, is EAGVAQSPRYKIIEKRQSVAFWCNPISGHATLYWYQQILGQGPKLLIQFQNNGVVDDSQLPKDRFSAERLKGVDSTLKIQPAKLEDSAVYLCASSPGEWNTEAFFGQGTRLTVV.

The chain joins TRBV10-1 to TRBJ2-5, with D unclear. Per the germline V gene, CDR1 is WNHNN and CDR2 is SYGVQD (reference sequence). V was cut by 5 bases and J by 1 base, with 14 bases left in between. The CDR3 has 15 residues. CDR3 nucleotide sequence: TGCGCCAGCAGTCTCATACAGCCCATCCAAGAGACCCAGTACTTC. This gives the protein CASSLIQPIQETQYF.

The chain recombines TRBV2 with TRBJ2-5; D is uncertain. CDR3 length: 12 amino acids. V was cut by 6 bases and J by 5 bases, with 10 bases left in between. Germline V gene lookup returns CDR1 SNHLY and CDR2 FYNNEI. CDR3 in amino acids: CASRMETETQYF. The CDR3 nucleotides are TGTGCCAGCAGGATGGAGACGGAGACCCAGTACTTC.

This chain connects TRBV19 to TRBJ2-1; possible D gene TRBD2, 5 bases. The ends were cut back, 4 bases at V and 11 bases at J, with 18 bases in the middle. The CDR3 loop spans 14 amino acids. Germline V gene lookup returns CDR1 LNHDA and CDR2 SQIVND (reference sequence). CDR3 DNA sequence: TGTGCCAGTAGTACCCGGGATGGCCCAACGAAGCAGTTCTTC. Its protein is CASSTRDGPTKQFF. Using reference TRBV19 and TRBJ2-1 for the parts outside the CDR3, the full variable domain is DGGITQSPKYLFRKEGQNVTLSCEQNLNHDAMYWYRQDPGQGLRLIYYSQIVNDFQKGDIAEGYSVSREKKESFPLTVTSAQKNPTAFYLCASSTRDGPTKQFFGPGTRLTVL.